This paragraph reports one T cell receptor (beta chain). Its antigen is still unknown. A much larger clone sits a single nucleotide away, making a read error possible. These data belong to a study of shared clonotypes between healthy human individuals. Points from the study as a whole: Naive CD4 clonotype sharing across a few donors was approximately 5%. Generation of non-shared clonotypes was less probable than generation of clonotypes shared by all four donors. In this cohort, only blood was sampled, and tissue repertoires likely differ.

Profiled with immunoSEQ multiplex PCR; TCRdb holds only in-frame clones, not every one. The sample consists of millions of clones, about 95% of them appearing once. The naive CD8 subset, CD45RO-negative cells positively selected for CCR7, excluded terminally differentiated effector memory CD45RA+ cells. Trimming cost V 3 bases and J 3 bases, with 5 bases left between them. Germline CDR1 reads SEHNR; CDR2 reads FQNEAQ (reference sequence). The CDR3 totals 12 residues. The rearrangement links TRBV7-9 to TRBJ1-1; D is unresolved. This receptor was identified in a young man in good health. Input material: naive CD8+ T cells sorted from blood. In DNA form, the CDR3 reads TGTGCCAGCAGCTTCGGGCACACTGAAGCTTTCTTT. Amino acid sequence: CASSFGHTEAFF.